The 27 T cell receptor beta chains below come from one sample, sequenced in a study of T cell responses to AZD1222 COVID-19 vaccine. Profiled with immunoSEQ multiplex PCR; TCRdb holds only in-frame clones, not every one. In the table there are 57,000 or so clones, around 80% of which are singletons. Specimen: peripheral blood, collected 28 days after the second AZD1222 dose. These TCRs come from an adult who received the AZD1222 COVID-19 vaccine.

The chain employs TRBV11-2 and TRBJ2-7, with 14 nucleotides matching TRBD2. V gave up 5 bases and J gave up 3 bases; unmatched junction bases: 3. The CDR3 sequence is 15 residues long. In germline, CDR1 is SGHAT, CDR2 FQNNGV. The CDR3 sequence: CASSGLAGGGYEQYF. Written as DNA, the CDR3 is TGTGCCAGCAGCGGACTAGCGGGGGGAGGCTACGAGCAGTACTTC. The full variable domain, completed using reference TRBV11-2 and TRBJ2-7, is EAGVAQSPRYKIIEKRQSVAFWCNPISGHATLYWYQQILGQGPKLLIQFQNNGVVDDSQLPKDRFSAERLKGVDSTLKIQPAKLEDSAVYLCASSGLAGGGYEQYFGPGTRLTVT.

V gene TRBV3-1 (or the pseudogene TRBV3-2) combines with J gene TRBJ2-2; the D is unclear. Trimming took 0 bases from V and 0 from J, leaving 11 bases between them. Germline CDR1 and CDR2: LGHDT and YNNKEL (reference sequence). The CDR3 spans 17 residues. As DNA, the CDR3 is TGTGCCAGCAGCCAAGAGCCAGGTTGGGCGAACACCGGGGAGCTGTTTTTT. This codes for CASSQEPGWANTGELFF.

The V and J genes are TRBV18 and TRBJ2-5, with D possibly matching TRBD1 (5 bases). Germline CDR1 reads KGHSH; CDR2 reads LQKENI. Trimming cost V 2 bases and J 0 bases, with 7 bases left between them. The CDR3 has 14 amino acids. The CDR3 nucleotides are TGTGCCAGCTCACCAAAGGGGCACCAAGAGACCCAGTACTTC. Translating it yields CASSPKGHQETQYF.

This rearrangement joins TRBV18 to TRBJ2-3; tentatively, D is TRBD1 or TRBD2 (5 bases each). The V gene lost 1 base and the J gene lost 1 base, with 12 bases spanning the gap. This CDR3 region has 16 residues. In germline, CDR1 is KGHSH, CDR2 LQKENI. For the CDR3, the DNA is TGTGCCAGCTCACCACGTACGGGGCTGGGCACAGATACGCAGTATTTT. It codes for CASSPRTGLGTDTQYF.

CDR3 sequence: CASSSDIHYEQYF. The CDR3 DNA sequence: TGTGCCAGCAGTTCGGACATCCACTACGAGCAGTACTTC. The rearrangement uses TRBV12-3 or TRBV12-4 and TRBJ2-7, with a weak D call TRBD1 (5 bases). CDR3 size: 13 residues. V dropped 4 bases and J dropped 3 bases, with 10 bases sitting between them.

The chain couples TRBV5-1 to TRBJ1-1; 8 nucleotides align to TRBD1. Unmatched junction bases numbered 12, after V lost 4 bases and J lost 1 base. The CDR3 spans 17 residues. The V gene's germline CDR1 is SGHRS and CDR2 YFSETQ. The CDR3 reads CASSLLTGVGANTEAFF. The CDR3 region has the DNA TGCGCCAGCAGCCTCCTGACAGGGGTTGGGGCGAACACTGAAGCTTTCTTT.

This rearrangement joins TRBV5-6 to TRBJ2-7; 7 bases are shared with TRBD1. The V gene's germline CDR1 is SGHDT and CDR2 YYEEEE. The CDR3 covers 14 residues. The ends lost 4 bases at V and 4 bases at J; junction bases unmatched: 8. As DNA, the CDR3 is TGTGCCAGCAGCGATCCGGGACAGAGATACGAGCAGTACTTC. This encodes CASSDPGQRYEQYF.

This chain joins TRBV12-3 or TRBV12-4 and TRBJ1-1, with D unresolved. The CDR3 length is 13 residues. V lost 8 bases, J lost 4 bases, and 14 bases lay in between. Here the CDR3 reads CASSRRESTEAFF. The CDR3 region has the DNA TGTGCCAGCTCCCGAAGGGAAAGCACTGAAGCTTTCTTT.

There are a few counts of this clone. The V call is TRBV11-2, the J call TRBJ1-2; D is unclear. The CDR3 is 12 amino acids. Germline-derived CDR1 and CDR2 are SGHAT and FQNNGV. V lost 3 bases and J 4 bases, leaving 6 bases between the germline ends. In nucleotides, the CDR3 is TGTGCCAGCAGCTTGGGGTCCTATGGCTACACCTTC. Amino acid sequence: CASSLGSYGYTF.

The CDR3 DNA follows: TGCGCCAGCAGCTTAGGGGGGGCAGGTTCTCGGGAGACCCAGTACTTC. This encodes CASSLGGAGSRETQYF. This chain joins TRBV5-1 and TRBJ2-5; weak D call: TRBD2 (7 bases). The V gene's germline CDR1 is SGHRS and CDR2 YFSETQ. This CDR3 is built from 16 residues. Trimming pared 2 bases from V and 5 bases from J, leaving 19 bases between. Looking up the rest from reference TRBV5-1 and TRBJ2-5 gives the full variable domain: KAGVTQTPRYLIKTRGQQVTLSCSPISGHRSVSWYQQTPGQGLQFLFEYFSETQRNKGNFPGRFSGRQFSNSRSEMNVSTLELGDSALYLCASSLGGAGSRETQYFGPGTRLLVL.

The J gene is TRBJ2-1, the V gene TRBV6-5; D perhaps matches TRBD2 (5 bases). Trimming left V 7 bases short and J 9 bases short, with 19 bases between. Germline V gene sequence: CDR1 MNHEY, CDR2 SVGAGI. CDR3 size: 14 residues. The CDR3 spells CASIPDAARGEQFF. DNA of the CDR3: TGTGCCAGCATCCCGGACGCCGCCCGGGGTGAGCAGTTCTTC.

The chain joins TRBV27 to TRBJ1-2; TRBD1 might be the D (5 bases). In germline, CDR1 is MNHEY, CDR2 SMNVEV (reference sequence). The CDR3 is made up of 15 amino acids. V gave up 10 bases and J gave up 1 base, with 19 bases separating them. In nucleotides, the CDR3 is TGTGCCACCTTCGGGACGGCGGTCCATAACTATGGCTACACCTTC. Its translation is CATFGTAVHNYGYTF.

V is TRBV24-1 and J is TRBJ2-1; 9 bases line up with TRBD1. Per germline, CDR1 KGHDR and CDR2 SFDVKD. The CDR3 loop spans 16 amino acids. V trimming: 4 bases; J trimming: 8 bases; junction bases outside the gene matches: 11. The CDR3 DNA is TGTGCCACCAGTGACTATGGGACAGGGAGAGGCGATGAGCAGTTCTTC. It encodes CATSDYGTGRGDEQFF.

V usage is TRBV6-5 and J usage is TRBJ1-1; D ambiguous. There are 14 residues in the CDR3. Looked up from germline, CDR1 is MNHEY and CDR2 is SVGAGI. V lost 3 bases to trimming and J lost 1 base, with 9 bases between them. CDR3 sequence: CASSYNPGNTEAFF. CDR3 DNA sequence: TGTGCCAGCAGTTATAATCCGGGGAACACTGAAGCTTTCTTT.

V is TRBV5-1 and J is TRBJ2-3, with 7 bases identical to TRBD2. CDR3 length: 14 amino acids. CDR1 SGHRS and CDR2 YFSETQ come from the germline V gene. The V gene end was trimmed by 5 bases and the J gene end by 0 bases; junction bases not matched to a gene: 3. The CDR3 loop reads CASRQRGSTDTQYF. CDR3 bases: TGCGCCAGCAGACAGCGGGGAAGCACAGATACGCAGTATTTT. The variable domain in full, completed from reference TRBV5-1 and TRBJ2-3, reads KAGVTQTPRYLIKTRGQQVTLSCSPISGHRSVSWYQQTPGQGLQFLFEYFSETQRNKGNFPGRFSGRQFSNSRSEMNVSTLELGDSALYLCASRQRGSTDTQYFGPGTRLTVL.

This clone turned up a few times. This chain joins TRBV4-2 and TRBJ2-2; D ambiguous. Germline V gene lookup returns CDR1 LGHNA and CDR2 YNFKEQ. V was shortened by 0 bases and J by 5 bases, with 7 bases between the two germline ends. The CDR3 has 14 amino acids. This CDR3 is CASSQEIRTGELFF. CDR3 in DNA: TGTGCCAGCAGCCAAGAGATAAGAACCGGGGAGCTGTTTTTT.

The rearrangement joins TRBV6-5 to TRBJ1-2; 7 nucleotides line up with TRBD1. Germline V gene lookup returns CDR1 MNHEY and CDR2 SVGAGI. The V segment lost 8 bases and the J segment 1 base; nucleotides outside the gene matches: 10. This CDR3 is 15 amino acids long. The CDR3 is CASAREDRNNYGYTF. The CDR3 DNA is TGTGCCAGCGCGCGGGAGGACAGGAATAACTATGGCTACACCTTC.

CDR3 nucleotide sequence: TGTGCCAGCAGCTTAGGCTGGGAGACCCAGTACTTC. Translated: CASSLGWETQYF. The chain recombines TRBV11-3 with TRBJ2-5; no clear D gene. The V gene lost 1 base and the J gene lost 5 bases, with 5 bases spanning the gap. The CDR3 has 12 residues. CDR1 and CDR2 from the germline V gene are SGHNT and YENEEA.

This clone has only a few counts. This chain joins TRBV3-1 (or the pseudogene TRBV3-2) and TRBJ2-2; 11 positions match TRBD1. The CDR3 is made up of 15 amino acids. J lost 7 bases, V lost 4 bases, and 5 bases had no gene match. Germline assignment: CDR1 LGHDT and CDR2 YNNKEL (reference sequence). CDR3 sequence (DNA): TGTGCCAGCAGCCTCGGACAGGGGGCGGGCGGGGAGCTGTTTTTT. Its translation is CASSLGQGAGGELFF.

The V call is TRBV29-1, the J call TRBJ1-1; possibly TRBD1 for D (5 bases). The CDR3 spans 13 residues. V was clipped by 7 bases and J by 0 bases, with 12 bases between them. CDR1 SQVTM and CDR2 ANQGSEA come from the germline V gene. The CDR3 DNA sequence: TGCAGCGCCGAGGGGTCCATGAACACTGAAGCTTTCTTT. Translating gives CSAEGSMNTEAFF.

This rearrangement joins TRBV15 to TRBJ2-1, with D possibly TRBD2 on 6 matching bases. The CDR3 extends over 15 amino acids. Trimming stripped 0 bases from V and 4 bases from J, with 10 bases between. Germline CDR1 and CDR2: LNHNV and YYDKDF (reference sequence). In DNA form, the CDR3 reads TGTGCCACCAGCAGAGAAGGGACTCCATACAATGAGCAGTTCTTC. Its translation is CATSREGTPYNEQFF.

In its sample, this clone was seen once. This chain links TRBV12-3 or TRBV12-4 with TRBJ2-2; D possibly corresponds to TRBD1 (5 bases). CDR3 length: 13 amino acids. V was pared by 4 bases and J by 3 bases, with 6 bases between. The CDR3 DNA reads TGTGCCAGCAGTTCACAGGACACCGGGGAGCTGTTTTTT. Protein product: CASSSQDTGELFF.

V gene TRBV7-2 combines with J gene TRBJ1-2; 11 nucleotides line up with TRBD1. The CDR3 extends over 15 amino acids. The germline CDR1 and CDR2 sequences are SGHTA and FQGNSA. J lost 9 bases, V lost 5 bases, and 11 bases had no gene match. This CDR3 is CASSLRGQGASSYTF. CDR3 nucleotides: TGTGCCAGCAGCCTACGTGGACAGGGGGCTTCAAGCTACACCTTC.

This sequence joins TRBV27 and TRBJ1-6; D may be TRBD1 (6 bases). Germline V gives CDR1 MNHEY, CDR2 SMNVEV (reference sequence). This CDR3 has 15 residues. Trimming left V 7 bases short and J 10 bases short, with 20 bases between. Here the CDR3 reads CASTERGKRGSPLHF. CDR3 bases: TGTGCCAGCACTGAAAGGGGGAAAAGGGGGTCACCCCTCCACTTT.

The V and J genes are TRBV5-6 and TRBJ1-1; D is uncertain. The CDR3 consists of 13 residues. V lost 4 bases and J 1 base, leaving 8 bases between the germline ends. CDR1 is SGHDT, CDR2 YYEEEE, per germline. The CDR3 loop is CASSPPENTEAFF. The CDR3 DNA reads as TGTGCCAGCAGCCCTCCAGAGAACACTGAAGCTTTCTTT.

The rearrangement links TRBV14 to TRBJ1-1; D remains ambiguous. The V and J ends lost 6 bases and 2 bases respectively, with 7 bases between them. Germline V gives CDR1 SGHDN, CDR2 FVKESK. The CDR3 has 12 residues. The CDR3 DNA follows: TGTGCCAGCAGGCGCTTTAACACTGAAGCTTTCTTT. It specifies CASRRFNTEAFF.

This sequence joins TRBV10-1 and TRBJ2-7; a weak D match, TRBD1 (5 bases). CDR1 is WNHNN, CDR2 SYGVQD, per germline (reference sequence). This CDR3 contains 13 residues. V was shortened by 6 bases and J by 0 bases, with 9 bases between the two germline ends. CDR3 region: CASSRASSYEQYF. CDR3 sequence (DNA): TGCGCCAGCAGCAGGGCGAGCTCCTACGAGCAGTACTTC.